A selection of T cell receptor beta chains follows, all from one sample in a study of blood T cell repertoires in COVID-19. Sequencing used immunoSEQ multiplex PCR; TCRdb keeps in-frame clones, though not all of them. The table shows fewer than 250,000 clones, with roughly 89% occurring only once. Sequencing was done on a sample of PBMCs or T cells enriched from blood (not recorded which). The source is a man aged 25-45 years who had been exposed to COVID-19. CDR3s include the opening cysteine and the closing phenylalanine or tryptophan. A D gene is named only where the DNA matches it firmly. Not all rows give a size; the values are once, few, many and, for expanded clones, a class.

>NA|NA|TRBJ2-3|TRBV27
CASRDSYTDTQYF
TGTGCCAGCAGAGACAGCTACACAGATACGCAGTATTTT
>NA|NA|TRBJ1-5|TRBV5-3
CAKKEGSAPSNQPQHF
TGTGCCAAAAAAGAGGGCAGCGCGCCTTCCAATCAGCCCCAGCATTTT
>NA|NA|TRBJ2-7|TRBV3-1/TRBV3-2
CASSLRAYEQYF
TGTGCCAGCAGCCTCCGGGCCTACGAGCAGTACTTC
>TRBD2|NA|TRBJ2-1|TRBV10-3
CAISESYRDYRSEQFF
TGTGCCATCAGTGAGTCGTATCGGGACTATCGCAGTGAGCAGTTCTTC
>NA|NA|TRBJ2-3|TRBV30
CAWGGVDTQYF
TGTGCCTGGGGCGGGGTAGATACGCAGTATTTT
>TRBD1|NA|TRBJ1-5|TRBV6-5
CASSRGQGAGQPQHF
TGTGCCAGCAGCCGAGGACAGGGGGCCGGTCAGCCCCAGCATTTT
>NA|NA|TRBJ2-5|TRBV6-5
CASSWAAGGETQYF
TGTGCCAGCAGTTGGGCAGCCGGAGGGGAGACCCAGTACTTC
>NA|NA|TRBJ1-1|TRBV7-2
CASSLRASRAGTEAFF
TGTGCCAGCAGCTTGCGGGCGTCAAGGGCGGGTACTGAAGCTTTCTTT
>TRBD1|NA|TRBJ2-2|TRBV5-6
CASSFAGTGDTGELFF
TGTGCCAGCAGCTTCGCCGGGACAGGGGACACCGGGGAGCTGTTTTTT
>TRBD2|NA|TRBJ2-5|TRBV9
CASSVPRTSGVPLYQETQYF
TGTGCCAGCAGCGTACCCCGGACTAGCGGGGTGCCCCTGTACCAAGAGACCCAGTACTTC
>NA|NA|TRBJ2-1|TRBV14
CASSQELDEQFF
TGTGCCAGCAGCCAAGAGTTAGATGAGCAGTTCTTC
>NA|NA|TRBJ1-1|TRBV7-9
CASSLGDRRGAEAFF
TGTGCCAGCAGCTTAGGCGATCGAAGGGGCGCTGAAGCTTTCTTT
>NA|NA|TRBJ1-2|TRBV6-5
CASSYRQGYGYTF
TGTGCCAGCAGTTACAGGCAGGGGTATGGCTACACCTTC
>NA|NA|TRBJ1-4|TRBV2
CASNGEAGEKLFF
TGTGCCAGCAATGGAGAGGCGGGGGAAAAACTGTTTTTT
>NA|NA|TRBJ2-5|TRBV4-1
CASRRFGWRETQYF
TGCGCCAGCAGGCGGTTCGGGTGGCGAGAGACCCAGTACTTC
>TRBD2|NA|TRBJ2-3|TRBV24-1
CATSDRGEADTQYF
TGTGCCACCAGTGACCGGGGGGAGGCAGATACGCAGTATTTT
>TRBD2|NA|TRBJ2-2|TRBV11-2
CASSLARGGTGELFF
TGTGCCAGCAGCTTGGCGAGGGGAGGGACCGGGGAGCTGTTTTTT
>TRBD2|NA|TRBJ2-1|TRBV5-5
CASSFADGGPTSGGRGEQFF
TGTGCCAGCAGCTTTGCTGACGGCGGTCCGACTAGCGGGGGGCGGGGTGAGCAGTTCTTC
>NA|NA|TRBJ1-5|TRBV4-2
CASSQVSSGQPQHF
TGTGCCAGCAGCCAAGTTAGTAGTGGTCAGCCCCAGCATTTT
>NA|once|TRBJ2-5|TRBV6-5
CASSYSGTGETQYF
TGTGCCAGCAGTTACTCGGGGACTGGGGAGACCCAGTACTTC
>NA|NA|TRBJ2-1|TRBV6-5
CASSSPLVSGEQFF
TGTGCCAGCAGTTCCCCACTAGTTAGTGGTGAGCAGTTCTTC
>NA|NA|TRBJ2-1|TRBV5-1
CASSLNRLPPYNEQFF
TGCGCCAGCAGCTTGAACAGGCTCCCGCCCTACAATGAGCAGTTCTTC
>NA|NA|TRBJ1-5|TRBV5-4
CASSLGGLNQPQHF
TGTGCCAGCAGCTTGGGGGGGCTCAATCAGCCCCAGCATTTT
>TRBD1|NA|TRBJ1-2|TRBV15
CATSRDSGDRGPNYGYTF
TGTGCCACCAGCAGAGATTCGGGGGACAGGGGACCCAACTATGGCTACACCTTC
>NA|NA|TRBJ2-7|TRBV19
CASSIDPGITEQYF
TGTGCCAGTAGTATAGATCCCGGGATAACGGAGCAGTACTTC
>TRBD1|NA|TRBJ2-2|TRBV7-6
CASSLADRGTGELFF
TGTGCCAGCAGCTTAGCGGACAGGGGTACCGGGGAGCTGTTTTTT
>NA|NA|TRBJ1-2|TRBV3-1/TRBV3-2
CASSPRGGHGYTF
TGTGCCAGCAGCCCGAGGGGGGGGCATGGCTACACCTTC
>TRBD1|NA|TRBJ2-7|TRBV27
CASSSPDRASEQYF
TGTGCCAGCAGCAGCCCGGACAGGGCAAGCGAGCAGTACTTC
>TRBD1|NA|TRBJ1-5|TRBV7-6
CASSSGTGNQPQHF
TGTGCCAGCAGCTCCGGGACAGGCAATCAGCCCCAGCATTTT
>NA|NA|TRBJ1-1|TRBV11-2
CASSRGMNTEAFF
TGTGCCAGCAGTAGAGGGATGAACACTGAAGCTTTCTTT
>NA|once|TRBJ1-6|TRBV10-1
CASSVGTWNSPLHF
TGCGCCAGCAGTGTGGGGACATGGAATTCACCCCTCCACTTT
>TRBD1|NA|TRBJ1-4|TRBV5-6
CASSPGTGDEKLFF
TGTGCCAGCAGCCCCGGGACAGGGGACGAAAAACTGTTTTTT
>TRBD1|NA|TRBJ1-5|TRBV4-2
CASSERQGDSNQPQHF
TGTGCCAGCAGCGAACGACAGGGGGATAGCAATCAGCCCCAGCATTTT
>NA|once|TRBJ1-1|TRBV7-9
CASSLDTVNTEAFF
TGTGCCAGCAGCTTAGATACAGTAAACACTGAAGCTTTCTTT
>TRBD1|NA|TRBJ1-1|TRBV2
CACQQGRDTEAFF
TGTGCCTGTCAACAGGGGCGGGACACTGAAGCTTTCTTT
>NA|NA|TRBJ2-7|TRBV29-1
CSALGPPGAYEQYF
TGCAGCGCTCTGGGACCGCCGGGGGCCTACGAGCAGTACTTC
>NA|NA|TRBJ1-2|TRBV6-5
CAISEAKGWGYTF
TGTGCCATCTCTGAGGCAAAAGGTTGGGGCTACACCTTC
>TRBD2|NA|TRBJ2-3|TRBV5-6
CASSLGLARTDTQYF
TGTGCCAGCAGCTTGGGACTAGCGCGCACAGATACGCAGTATTTT
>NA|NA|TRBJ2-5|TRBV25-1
CASSEPQGFPETQYF
TGTGCCAGCAGTGAACCTCAGGGGTTTCCAGAGACCCAGTACTTC
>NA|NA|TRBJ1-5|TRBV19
CASSIGQFYSNQPQHF
TGTGCCAGTAGTATAGGGCAGTTTTATAGCAATCAGCCCCAGCATTTT
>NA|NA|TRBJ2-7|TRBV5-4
CASSLGVRAGNEQYF
TGTGCCAGCAGCTTGGGAGTTAGGGCGGGGAACGAGCAGTACTTC
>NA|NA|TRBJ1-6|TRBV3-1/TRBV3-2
CASSHQGRNSPLHF
TGTGCCAGCAGCCATCAGGGTCGGAATTCACCCCTCCACTTT
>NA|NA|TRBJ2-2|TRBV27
CASSLQGHDTGELFF
TGTGCCAGCAGTTTACAGGGGCACGACACCGGGGAGCTGTTTTTT
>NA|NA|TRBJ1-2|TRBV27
CASSFLQGNGYTF
TGTGCCAGCAGTTTCCTCCAGGGTAATGGCTACACCTTC
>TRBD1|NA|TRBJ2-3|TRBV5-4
CASTRDRYTDTQYF
TGTGCCAGCACCCGGGACAGGTACACAGATACGCAGTATTTT